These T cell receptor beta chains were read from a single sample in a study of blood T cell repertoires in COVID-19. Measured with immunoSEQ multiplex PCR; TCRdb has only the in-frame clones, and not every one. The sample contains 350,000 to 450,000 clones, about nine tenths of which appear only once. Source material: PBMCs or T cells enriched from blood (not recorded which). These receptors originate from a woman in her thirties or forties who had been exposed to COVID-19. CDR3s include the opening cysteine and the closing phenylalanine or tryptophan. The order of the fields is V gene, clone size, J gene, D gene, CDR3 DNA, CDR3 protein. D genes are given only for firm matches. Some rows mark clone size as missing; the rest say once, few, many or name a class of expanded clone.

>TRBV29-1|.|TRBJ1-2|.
TGCAGCGTTGTACCGGGACAAGTGGGCTACACCTTC
CSVVPGQVGYTF
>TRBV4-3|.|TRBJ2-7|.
TGCGCCAGCAGCCAAGACAGGGTCGGCTCCTACGAGCAGTACTTC
CASSQDRVGSYEQYF
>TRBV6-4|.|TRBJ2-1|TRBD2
TGTGCCAGCAGTCGACTAGCGGGAGAAGGAACTGAGCAGTTCTTC
CASSRLAGEGTEQFF
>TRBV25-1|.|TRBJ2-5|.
TGTGCCAGCAGTGAAGGGGAGACAGGTCTCTGGGAGACCCAGTACTTC
CASSEGETGLWETQYF
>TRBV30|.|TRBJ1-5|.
TGTGCCTGGAGTGGGGGCTCCAATCAGCCCCAGCATTTT
CAWSGGSNQPQHF
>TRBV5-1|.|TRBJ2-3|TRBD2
TGCGCCAGCAGCTGGACTAGCGGGGCGCAAGGTACGCAGTATTTT
CASSWTSGAQGTQYF
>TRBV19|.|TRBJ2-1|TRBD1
TGTGCCAGTAGTATAGTACACGAAAGACCGGGACAGGGTTCCCCTTTCTCCTACAATGAGCAGTTCTTC
CASSIVHERPGQGSPFSYNEQFF
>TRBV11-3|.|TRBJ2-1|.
TGTGCCAGCAGCGGTGGGGCGCACGCTCTAAACTACAATGAGCAGTTCTTC
CASSGGAHALNYNEQFF
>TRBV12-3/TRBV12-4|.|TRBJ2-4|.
TGTGCCAGCAGTTTACTCAAAAACATTCAGTACTTC
CASSLLKNIQYF
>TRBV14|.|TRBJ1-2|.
TGTGCCAGCAGCCACCTGGACAGTTTTGGCTACACCTTC
CASSHLDSFGYTF
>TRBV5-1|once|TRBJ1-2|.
TGCGCCAGCAGCTTGGTGTTGGGGGCGGAAGGCTACACCTTC
CASSLVLGAEGYTF
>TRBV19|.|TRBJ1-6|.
TGTGCCAGTAGTATCAAATCTGGCGGAAATAATTCACCCCTCCACTTT
CASSIKSGGNNSPLHF
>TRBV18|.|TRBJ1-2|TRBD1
TGTGCCAGCTCATCAGGACAGGGGAAGGACTATGGCTACACCTTC
CASSSGQGKDYGYTF
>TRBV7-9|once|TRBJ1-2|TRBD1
TGTGCCAGCAGCATGAATAACCAGGGGGAGAACTATGGCTACACCTTC
CASSMNNQGENYGYTF
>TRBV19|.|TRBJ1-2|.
TGTGCCAGTAGTGCCGGGCCAGGGCGGAACTATGGCTACACCTTC
CASSAGPGRNYGYTF
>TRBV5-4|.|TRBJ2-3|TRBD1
TGTGCCAGCAGCCGGGACAGTCCCACAGATACGCAGTATTTT
CASSRDSPTDTQYF
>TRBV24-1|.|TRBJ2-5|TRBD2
TGTGCCACCAGTGACCGGGGGGGACCAGAGACCCAGTACTTC
CATSDRGGPETQYF
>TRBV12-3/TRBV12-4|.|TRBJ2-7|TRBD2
TGTGCCCCACCGGGGGGGTCCTACGAGCAGTACTTC
CAPPGGSYEQYF
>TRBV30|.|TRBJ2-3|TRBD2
TGTGCCTGGGCCCACGGGACTAGCGGCACAGATACGCAGTATTTT
CAWAHGTSGTDTQYF
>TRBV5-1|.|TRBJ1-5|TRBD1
TGCGCCAGCAGCTTGGAGGGACAGGGCTCCAATCAGCCCCAGCATTTT
CASSLEGQGSNQPQHF
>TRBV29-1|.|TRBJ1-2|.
TGCAGCGTTAGGGTTCGACAGCCCTTCGATGGCTACACCTTC
CSVRVRQPFDGYTF
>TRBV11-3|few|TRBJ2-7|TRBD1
TGTGCCAGCAGCGCAGGGGGTCCACCCTACGAGCAGTACTTC
CASSAGGPPYEQYF
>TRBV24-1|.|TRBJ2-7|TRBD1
TGTGCCACCAGTGACCCGGGACAGGGGAATGACGAGCAGTACTTC
CATSDPGQGNDEQYF
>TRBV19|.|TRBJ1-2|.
TGTGCCAGTAGTATAGCCGAGCGTCCTTTCTATGGCTACACCTTC
CASSIAERPFYGYTF
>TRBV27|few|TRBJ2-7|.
TGTGCCAGCAGTGGTAGCTCCTACGAGCAGTACTTC
CASSGSSYEQYF
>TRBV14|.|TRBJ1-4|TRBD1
TGTGCCAGCAGCCAATGGACAGGGGGCTATGAAAAACTGTTTTTT
CASSQWTGGYEKLFF
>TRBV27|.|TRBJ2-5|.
TGTGCCAGCAAGGGAGGTTGGGGTCGAGAGACCCAGTACTTC
CASKGGWGRETQYF
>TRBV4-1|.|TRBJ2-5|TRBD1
TGCGCCAGCAGCCTACAGGGGGCATCGGGAGAGACCCAGTACTTC
CASSLQGASGETQYF
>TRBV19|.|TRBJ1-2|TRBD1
TGTGCCAGTAGTAACATTCCTAGGACAGGGGAATATGGCTACACCTTC
CASSNIPRTGEYGYTF
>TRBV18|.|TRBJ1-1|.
TGTGCCAGCTCACCATTAGGGGTGGGGACTGAAGCTTTCTTT
CASSPLGVGTEAFF
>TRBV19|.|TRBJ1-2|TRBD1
TGTGCCAGTAGTATCTGGGGACAGCTCGATGGCTACACCTTC
CASSIWGQLDGYTF
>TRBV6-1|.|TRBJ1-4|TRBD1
TGTGCCAGCAGTGAAGCGCAGGGACAGCAAGTTTTT
CASSEAQGQQVF
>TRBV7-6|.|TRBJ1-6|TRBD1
TGTGCCAGCAGCTTAGTCCAGGGGGAATATAATTCACCCCTCCACTTT
CASSLVQGEYNSPLHF
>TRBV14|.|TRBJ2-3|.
TGTGCCAGCAGCCCCTACTATGGGGGCATTACAGATACGCAGTATTTT
CASSPYYGGITDTQYF
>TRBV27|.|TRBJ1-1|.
TGTGCCAGCACCACCATGTCTCAGGGGAACACTGAAGCTTTCTTT
CASTTMSQGNTEAFF
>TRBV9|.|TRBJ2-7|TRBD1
TGTGCCAGCAGCTCTCAGGGGGACAACTACGAGCAGTACTTC
CASSSQGDNYEQYF
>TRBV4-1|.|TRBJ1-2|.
TGCGCCAGCAGCAGCCCCTTGGTTCGGGGGACCATCTATGGCTACACCTTC
CASSSPLVRGTIYGYTF
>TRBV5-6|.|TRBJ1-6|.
TGTGCCAGCAGCTTGAACAGGGCGAATTCACCCCTCCACTTT
CASSLNRANSPLHF
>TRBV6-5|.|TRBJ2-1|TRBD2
TGTGCCAGCAGTTACTCCCGGACTAGCGGACAGGGTGAGCAGTTCTTC
CASSYSRTSGQGEQFF
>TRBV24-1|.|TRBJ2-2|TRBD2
TGTGCCACCAGTGCCCTAGCGGGAAGCACCGGGGAGCTGTTTTTT
CATSALAGSTGELFF
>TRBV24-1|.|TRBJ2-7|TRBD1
TGTGCCACCAGTGACTCCGGGACAGGGGGCTACGAGCAGTACTTC
CATSDSGTGGYEQYF
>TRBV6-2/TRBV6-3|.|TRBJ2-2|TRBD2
TGTGCCAGCAGTTACTTCGGGCGGGAGGGCCCCACCGGGGAGCTGTTTTTT
CASSYFGREGPTGELFF
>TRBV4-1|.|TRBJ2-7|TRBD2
TGCGCCAGCAGCCAAGATGAACTAGCGGGAGCAGGGTACGAGCAGTACTTC
CASSQDELAGAGYEQYF
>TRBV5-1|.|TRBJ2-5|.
TGCGCCAGCAGCTTGAGCTTTGTGACCCAGTACTTC
CASSLSFVTQYF
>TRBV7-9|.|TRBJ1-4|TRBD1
TGTGCCAGCAGCCGGACAGGGGGAAGTGAAAAACTGTTTTTT
CASSRTGGSEKLFF
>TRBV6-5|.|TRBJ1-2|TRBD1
TGTGCCAGCAGTTCATGGACAGGGGTTGGCTACACCTTC
CASSSWTGVGYTF
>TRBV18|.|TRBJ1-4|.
TGTGCCAGCTCACCACCGTCCAGGAGGAGGAGTAATGAAAAACTGTTTTTT
CASSPPSRRRSNEKLFF
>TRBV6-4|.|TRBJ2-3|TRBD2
TGTGCCAGCAGTGACTGGGTTAGGGGACTATCACACCACACTTCTAGCACAGATACGCAGTATTTT
CASSDWVRGLSHHTSSTDTQYF
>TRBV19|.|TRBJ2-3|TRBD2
TGTGCCAGTACTCTGGGCGGGAGGGCCACAGATACGCAGTATTTT
CASTLGGRATDTQYF
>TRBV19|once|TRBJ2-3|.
TGTGCCTCAACAGGGTGGTCGGCAGATACGCAGTATTTT
CASTGWSADTQYF
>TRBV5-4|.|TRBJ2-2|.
TGTGCCAGCAGCCCCGGGACTTTGAACACCGGGGAGCTGTTTTTT
CASSPGTLNTGELFF
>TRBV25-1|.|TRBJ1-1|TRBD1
TGTGCCAGCAGTCGTACAGGGGTAGCTGAAGCTTTCTTT
CASSRTGVAEAFF
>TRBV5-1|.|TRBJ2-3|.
TGCGCCAGCAGCCAATTGACTAGGACAGATACGCAGTATTTT
CASSQLTRTDTQYF
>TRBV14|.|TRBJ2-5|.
TGTGCCAGCAGCCAAGATGGCAGAGGGACTTTGGAGACCCAGTACTTC
CASSQDGRGTLETQYF
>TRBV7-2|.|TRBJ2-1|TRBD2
TGTGCCAGCAGCTTAGAACGCGGGAGAACTGGGCGCAATGAGCAGTTCTTC
CASSLERGRTGRNEQFF
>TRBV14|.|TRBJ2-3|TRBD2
TGTGCCAGCAGCCAAAGAGCCGGGACTAGCGGCACAGATACGCAGTATTTT
CASSQRAGTSGTDTQYF
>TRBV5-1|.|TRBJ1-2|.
TGCGCCAGCCGGGGTTGGGAGACCGACTATGGCTACACCTTC
CASRGWETDYGYTF
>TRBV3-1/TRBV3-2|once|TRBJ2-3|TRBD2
TGTGCCAGCAGCCAACAACTAGCGGGGGGCCCTCCCTGGAGCACAGATACGCAGTATTTT
CASSQQLAGGPPWSTDTQYF
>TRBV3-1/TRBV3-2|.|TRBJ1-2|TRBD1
TGTGCCAGCAGCCAAGAAGGGACAGGGGGTATTGGCTACACCTTC
CASSQEGTGGIGYTF
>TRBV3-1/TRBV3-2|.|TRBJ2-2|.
TGTGCCAGCAGCCCGCAGGCCAGGGTCGGCACCGGGGAGCTGTTTTTT
CASSPQARVGTGELFF